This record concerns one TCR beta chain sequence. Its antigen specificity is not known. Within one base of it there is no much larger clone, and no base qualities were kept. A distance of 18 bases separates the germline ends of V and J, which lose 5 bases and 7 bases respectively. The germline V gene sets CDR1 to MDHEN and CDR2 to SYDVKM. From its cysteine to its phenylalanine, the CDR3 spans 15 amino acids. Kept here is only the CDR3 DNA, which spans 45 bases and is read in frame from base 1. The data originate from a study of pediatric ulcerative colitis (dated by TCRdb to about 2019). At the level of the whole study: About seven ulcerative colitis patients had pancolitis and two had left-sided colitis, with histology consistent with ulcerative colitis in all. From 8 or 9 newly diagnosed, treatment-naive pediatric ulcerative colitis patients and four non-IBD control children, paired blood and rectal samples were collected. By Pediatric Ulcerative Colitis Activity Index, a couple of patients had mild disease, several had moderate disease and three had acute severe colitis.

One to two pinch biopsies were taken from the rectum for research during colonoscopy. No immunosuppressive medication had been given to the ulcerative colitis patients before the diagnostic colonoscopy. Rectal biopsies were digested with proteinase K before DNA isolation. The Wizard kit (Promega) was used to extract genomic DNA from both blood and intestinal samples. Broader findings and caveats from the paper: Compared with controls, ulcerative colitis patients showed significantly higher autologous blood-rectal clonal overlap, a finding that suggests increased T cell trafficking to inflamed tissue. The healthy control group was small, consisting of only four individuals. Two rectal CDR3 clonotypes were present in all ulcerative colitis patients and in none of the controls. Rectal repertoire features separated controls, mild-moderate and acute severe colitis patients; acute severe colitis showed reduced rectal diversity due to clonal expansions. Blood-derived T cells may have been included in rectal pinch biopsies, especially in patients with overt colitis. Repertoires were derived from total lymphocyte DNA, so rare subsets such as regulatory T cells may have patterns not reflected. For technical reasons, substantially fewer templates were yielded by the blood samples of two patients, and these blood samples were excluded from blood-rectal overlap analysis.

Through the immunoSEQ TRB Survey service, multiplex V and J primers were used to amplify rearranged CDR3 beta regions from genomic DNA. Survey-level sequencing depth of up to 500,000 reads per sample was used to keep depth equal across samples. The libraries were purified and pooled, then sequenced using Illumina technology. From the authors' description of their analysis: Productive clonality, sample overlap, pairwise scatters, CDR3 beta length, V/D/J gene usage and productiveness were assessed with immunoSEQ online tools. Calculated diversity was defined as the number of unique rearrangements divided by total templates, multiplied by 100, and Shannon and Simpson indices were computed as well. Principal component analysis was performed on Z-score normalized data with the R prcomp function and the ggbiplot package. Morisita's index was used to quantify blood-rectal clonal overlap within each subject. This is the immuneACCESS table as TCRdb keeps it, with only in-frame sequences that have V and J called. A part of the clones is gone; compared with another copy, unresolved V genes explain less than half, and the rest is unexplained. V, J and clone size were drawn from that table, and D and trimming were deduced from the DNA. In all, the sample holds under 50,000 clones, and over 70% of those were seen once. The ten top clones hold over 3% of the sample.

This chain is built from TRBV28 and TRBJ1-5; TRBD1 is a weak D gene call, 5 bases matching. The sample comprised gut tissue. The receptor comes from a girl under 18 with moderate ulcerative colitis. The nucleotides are TGTGCCAGCAGTACTCCCTCCGCCAGGGTCCAGCCCCAGCATTTT. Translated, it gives CASSTPSARVQPQHF. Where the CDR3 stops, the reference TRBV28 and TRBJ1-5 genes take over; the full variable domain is DVKVTQSSRYLVKRTGEKVFLECVQDMDHENMFWYRQDPGLGLRLIYFSYDVKMKEKGDIPEGYSVSREKKERFSLILESASTNQTSMYLCASSTPSARVQPQHFGDGTRLSIL.